What follows are 22 T cell receptor beta chains derived from one specimen sequenced in a study of glioma-infiltrating T cells. Amplification of TCR alpha and beta CDR3 regions from RNA used iRepertoire nested multiplex PCR. TCRdb ran MiXCR on the multiplex PCR reads and lists one entry per CDR3 protein. The sample includes around 99,000 distinct CDR3 sequences, 25% to 30% seen only once; the top ten take roughly a third. Sequencing input: glioma tissue, nonneoplastic brain tissue, or PBMCs (not recorded which). All receptors derive from a human donor with low-grade glioma or glioblastoma, undergoing nonglioma brain surgery, or in good health (not recorded which).

This clonotype was detected only a few times. V is TRBV24-1 and J is TRBJ2-3, with TRBD2 as a possible D gene (5 bases). Trimming left V 2 bases short and J 3 bases short, with 14 bases between. CDR1 is KGHDR, CDR2 SFDVKD, per germline. The CDR3 has 16 residues. The CDR3 protein is CATSDSAVSRTDTQYF. The CDR3 DNA reads as TGTGCCACCAGTGATTCAGCGGTGTCGAGGACAGATACGCAGTATTTT.

This clonotype has a single count. The chain is built from TRBV6-2 or TRBV6-3 and TRBJ2-1; D unclear. V dropped 2 bases and J dropped 12 bases, with 11 bases sitting between them. Germline values: CDR1 MNHEY, CDR2 SVGEGT. The CDR3 covers 12 residues. The chain's CDR3 is CASSYTDWVQFF. For the CDR3, the DNA is TGTGCCAGCAGTTACACGGATTGGGTGCAGTTCTTC.

This clonotype was found once. This may be a read error: a much more frequent sequence differs by one nucleotide. The chain employs TRBV3-1 and TRBJ1-2, with 8 nucleotides matching TRBD1. Per germline, CDR1 LGHDT and CDR2 YNNKEL (reference sequence). The CDR3 has 13 residues. For the CDR3, the DNA is TGTGTCAGCAGCCAAGGACAGGGATATGGCTACACCTTC. It is translated as CVSSQGQGYGYTF. The complete variable domain, with remaining parts taken from reference TRBV3-1 and TRBJ1-2, reads DTAVSQTPKYLVTQMGNDKSIKCEQNLGHDTMYWYKQDSKKFLKIMFSYNNKELIINETVPNRFSPKSPDKAHLNLHINSLELGDSAVYFCVSSQGQGYGYTFGSGTRLTVV.

Note on this clonotype: A much bigger clone sits one base away, suggesting this may be a read error. The chain links TRBV4-1 to TRBJ2-3, with D perhaps matching TRBD1 or TRBD2 (5 bases each). CDR3 length: 18 residues. Germline CDR1 and CDR2: MGHRA and YSYEKL. V was trimmed by 7 bases and J by 0 bases, leaving 23 bases between them. CDR3 amino acids: CASIPLGGRASSTDTQYF. For the CDR3, the DNA is TGCGCCAGCATCCCTCTTGGGGGAAGGGCATCTAGCACAGATACGCAGTATTTT.

This clonotype has a count of ten or more. The chain uses TRBV6-2 or TRBV6-3 and TRBJ1-5, with 10 bases fitting TRBD1. CDR1 and CDR2 from the germline V gene are MNHEY and SVGEGT. After removal of 7 bases from V and 5 bases from J, the junction contained 8 bases not matched to a gene. The CDR3 sequence is 15 residues long. The CDR3, as DNA: TGTGCCAGCACCCCGGGACAGGGGAATGATCAGCCCCAGCATTTT. The encoded protein is CASTPGQGNDQPQHF.

This clonotype came up many times. CDR3 loop: CASSVDPGSTDTQYF. The CDR3 DNA follows: TGTGCCAGCAGCGTAGATCCAGGTAGCACAGATACGCAGTATTTT. This rearrangement joins TRBV9 to TRBJ2-3; D not certain. The CDR3 is 15 residues long. In germline, CDR1 is SGDLS, CDR2 YYNGEE. The germline V and J ends were trimmed by 0 bases and 0 bases, with 8 bases remaining between them.

About this clonotype: This may stem from a read error, because a much larger clone lies one nucleotide away. The chain joins TRBV4-1 to TRBJ1-1; D is unclear. CDR1 is MGHRA and CDR2 is YSYEKL in the germline V gene. The CDR3 is made up of 14 amino acids. V was trimmed by 6 bases and J by 2 bases, leaving 13 bases between them. CDR3 region: CASRPVDPNTEAFF. In DNA form, the CDR3 reads TGCGCCAGCAGGCCCGTGGATCCTAACACTGAAGCTTTCTTT.

As for this clonotype: This clone may be a read error of a much larger clone one base away. V gene TRBV30 combines with J gene TRBJ1-1, with D hard to call. Trimming shortened V by 2 bases and J by 0 bases, and 7 bases separated the two germline ends. This CDR3 spans 13 amino acids. Germline-derived CDR1 and CDR2 are GTSNPN and SVGIG (reference sequence). The CDR3 coding sequence is TGTGCCTGGAGTCAAAGGGTGAACACTGAAGCTTTCTTT. This translates into CAWSQRVNTEAFF.

This clonotype appeared many times. The rearrangement joins TRBV20-1 to TRBJ1-1; a possible D gene is TRBD1 (5 bases). The CDR3 consists of 14 residues. Between the trimmed V and J ends, which lost 3 bases and 4 bases, there was a span of 15 bases. The germline gives CDR1 DFQATT, CDR2 SNEGSKA (reference sequence). The CDR3 bases are TGCAGTGCTAGGCAGTTACAGGTACCCACTGAAGCTTTCTTT. Its protein product is CSARQLQVPTEAFF.

At least ten counts were recorded for this clonotype. V usage is TRBV18 and J usage is TRBJ2-7; TRBD2 is a possible D gene (5 bases). Trimming cost V 2 bases and J 2 bases, with 10 bases left between them. CDR3 size: 14 residues. CDR1 is KGHSH, CDR2 LQKENI, per germline. In DNA form, the CDR3 reads TGTGCCAGCTCACCATCGGCTAGCCCCTACGAGCAGTACTTC. Translating it yields CASSPSASPYEQYF.

The chain uses TRBV7-9 and TRBJ2-1, with TRBD1 as a possible D gene (5 bases). The CDR3 contains 12 residues. Germline values: CDR1 SEHNR, CDR2 FQNEAQ (reference sequence). V was cut by 7 bases and J by 9 bases, with 13 bases left in between. The CDR3 bases are TGTGCCAGCACCCTTACCGACAGTGAGCAGTTCTTC. It encodes CASTLTDSEQFF.

In its sample, this clonotype was seen many times. V is TRBV7-2 and J is TRBJ1-2; D is perhaps TRBD1 (5 bases). Germline assignment: CDR1 SGHTA and CDR2 FQGNSA. The CDR3 contains 17 residues. V lost 3 bases and J 0 bases, leaving 17 bases between the germline ends. CDR3 nucleotide sequence: TGTGCCAGCAGCTTTATTTCACCAGGGAAGGCTAACTATGGCTACACCTTC. Translating it yields CASSFISPGKANYGYTF.

In its sample, this clonotype was seen once. Given a much more abundant clone one base away, this may be a read error. This chain links TRBV5-1 with TRBJ2-7; TRBD1 is a possible D gene (6 bases). The CDR3 has 14 residues. The germline V gene has CDR1 SGHRS and CDR2 YFSETQ. The DNA of the CDR3 is TGCGCCAGCAGGGGGGACACGAGCTCCGACGAGCAGTACTTC. Translating it yields CASRGDTSSDEQYF.

There are many counts of this clonotype. The V and J genes are TRBV27 and TRBJ2-1; 9 bases are shared with TRBD1. CDR3 length: 13 amino acids. The V and J ends lost 0 bases and 15 bases, in that order; junction bases with no gene match: 6. The V gene's germline CDR1 is MNHEY and CDR2 SMNVEV (reference sequence). The CDR3 spells CASSLSLGQGRFF. The CDR3 nucleotides are TGTGCCAGCAGTTTATCCTTGGGACAGGGACGGTTCTTC.

This clonotype has only a few counts. The chain has TRBV2 and TRBJ2-3; a weak D match, TRBD2 (5 bases). Germline V CDR1 and CDR2: SNHLY, FYNNEI. Between the trimmed V and J ends, which lost 3 bases and 6 bases, there was a span of 13 bases. This CDR3 region has 14 residues. The CDR3, as DNA: TGTGCCAGCAGTGACTTGAGACCGGGGGATACGCAGTATTTT. Protein product: CASSDLRPGDTQYF.

With regard to this clonotype: A read error may produce the germline difference seen at one junction end. The chain couples TRBV6-1 to TRBJ1-6; D unclear. Germline V gene sequence: CDR1 MNHNS, CDR2 SASEGT. The CDR3 loop spans 15 amino acids. In DNA, the CDR3 is TGTGCCAGCAGTGAAGGGGCATTCCATAATTCACCACTCCACTTT. The encoded protein is CASSEGAFHNSPLHF.

This clonotype was observed many times. The chain employs TRBV4-2 and TRBJ2-3; no clear D gene. CDR3 length: 16 residues. Trimming took off 0 bases at V and 4 bases at J, with 14 bases between the two ends. Germline CDR1 is LGHNA and CDR2 is YNFKEQ. In DNA form, the CDR3 reads TGTGCCAGCAGCCAAGAATCTCTTCGGGCGCCAGATACGCAGTATTTT. Translating gives CASSQESLRAPDTQYF.

This clonotype has at least ten counts. This sequence joins TRBV3-1 and TRBJ2-1, with D perhaps matching TRBD1 or TRBD2 (6 bases each). Germline CDR1 is LGHDT and CDR2 is YNNKEL (reference sequence). This CDR3 is built from 17 residues. Trimming took off 5 bases at V and 1 base at J, with 18 bases between the two ends. CDR3 amino acids: CASSAVRGRTSYNEQFF. The CDR3 nucleotides are TGTGCCAGCAGCGCCGTTAGGGGGAGGACATCCTACAATGAGCAGTTCTTC.

V is TRBV15 and J is TRBJ1-1, with no clear D. CDR1 and CDR2 from the germline V gene are LNHNV and YYDKDF (reference sequence). The CDR3 extends over 17 amino acids. Trimming stripped 3 bases from V and 5 bases from J, with 22 bases between. This CDR3 reads CATSRERFALSVTEAFF. The DNA for the CDR3 is TGTGCCACCAGCAGGGAGAGGTTTGCACTTTCGGTGACTGAAGCTTTCTTT.

This clonotype occurred many times. The rearrangement joins TRBV9 to TRBJ1-2; unclear D gene. Per the germline V gene, CDR1 is SGDLS and CDR2 is YYNGEE. Deletions cut 0 bases from V and 3 bases from J, with 9 bases between. There are 14 residues in the CDR3. The CDR3 loop is CASSVVSGDYGYTF. CDR3 DNA: TGTGCCAGCAGCGTAGTATCTGGGGACTATGGCTACACCTTC.

This clonotype has ten or more counts. Here the CDR3 DNA reads TGCAGCGTTGAACCAACAGGGGAGGTGACAGATACGCAGTATTTT. It encodes CSVEPTGEVTDTQYF. The chain links TRBV29-1 to TRBJ2-3; D may be TRBD1 (7 bases). Germline CDR1 SQVTM, CDR2 ANQGSEA. V was trimmed by 2 bases and J by 3 bases, leaving 15 bases between them. This CDR3 spans 15 amino acids.

This clonotype was seen more than once but under ten times. V is TRBV30 and J is TRBJ2-2, with 7 nucleotides matching TRBD2. Germline trimming cut 2 bases from V and 4 bases from J; bases unmatched to any gene: 4. Germline V lookup: CDR1 GTSNPN, CDR2 SVGIG (reference sequence). The CDR3 consists of 14 residues. CDR3 loop: CAWSSGDFTGELFF. The CDR3, as DNA: TGTGCCTGGAGTAGCGGGGACTTCACCGGGGAGCTGTTTTTT. The full variable domain, in which reference TRBV30 and TRBJ2-2 provide the parts outside the CDR3, is SQTIHQWPATLVQPVGSPLSLECTVEGTSNPNLYWYRQAAGRGLQLLFYSVGIGQISSEVPQNLSASRPQDRQFILSSKKLLLSDSGFYLCAWSSGDFTGELFFGEGSRLTVL.